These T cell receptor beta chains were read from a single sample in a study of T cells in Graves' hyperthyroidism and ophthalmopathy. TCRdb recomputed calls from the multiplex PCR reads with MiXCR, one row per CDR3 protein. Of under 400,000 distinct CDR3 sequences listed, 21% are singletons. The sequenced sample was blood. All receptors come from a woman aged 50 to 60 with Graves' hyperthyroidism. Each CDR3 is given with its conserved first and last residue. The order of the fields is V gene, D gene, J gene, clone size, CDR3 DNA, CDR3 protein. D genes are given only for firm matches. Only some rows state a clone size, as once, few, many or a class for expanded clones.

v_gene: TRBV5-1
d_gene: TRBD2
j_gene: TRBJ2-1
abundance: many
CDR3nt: TGCGCCAGCAAAGACCTAGCGGGGAACAATGAGCAGTTCTTC
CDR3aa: CASKDLAGNNEQFF

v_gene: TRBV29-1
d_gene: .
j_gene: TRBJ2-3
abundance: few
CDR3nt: TGCAGCGTTGCATTTCGGCTGGCAGATACGCAGTATTTT
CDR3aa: CSVAFRLADTQYF

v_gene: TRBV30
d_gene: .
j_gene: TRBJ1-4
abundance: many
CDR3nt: TGTGCCTGGACCATTCCGGGGAGAGAAAAACTGTTTTTT
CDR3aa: CAWTIPGREKLFF

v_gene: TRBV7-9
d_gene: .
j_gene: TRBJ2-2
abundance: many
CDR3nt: TGTGCCAGCAGACCCGGGACTGCGAACACCGGGGAGCTGTTTTTT
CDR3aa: CASRPGTANTGELFF

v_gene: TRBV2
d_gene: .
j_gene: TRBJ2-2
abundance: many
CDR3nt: TGTGCCAGCAGTGAGCCCGGGGAGCTGTTTTTT
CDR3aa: CASSEPGELFF

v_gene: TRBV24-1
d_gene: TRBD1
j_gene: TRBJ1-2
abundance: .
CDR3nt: TGTGCCACCAGTGATCCCTCCGGGACAGGGGACTATGGCTACACCTTC
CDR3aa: CATSDPSGTGDYGYTF

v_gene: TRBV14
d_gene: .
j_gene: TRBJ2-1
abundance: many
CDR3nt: TGTGCCAGCAGCCAAGCATACAATGAGCAGTTCTTC
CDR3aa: CASSQAYNEQFF

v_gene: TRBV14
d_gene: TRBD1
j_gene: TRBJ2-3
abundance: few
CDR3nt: TGTGCCAGTCTTCGGTGGGACAGAGGCACAGATACGCAGTATTTT
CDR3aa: CASLRWDRGTDTQYF

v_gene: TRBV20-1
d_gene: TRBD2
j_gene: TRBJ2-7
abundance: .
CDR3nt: TGCAGTGCTAGTTATAGGCTAGCGGAGAACTCCTACGAGCAGTACTTC
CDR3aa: CSASYRLAENSYEQYF

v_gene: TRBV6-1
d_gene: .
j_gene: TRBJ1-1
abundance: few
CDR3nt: TGTGCCAGCACCGCAGGGGATAGGAATGAAGCTTTCTTT
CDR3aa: CASTAGDRNEAFF

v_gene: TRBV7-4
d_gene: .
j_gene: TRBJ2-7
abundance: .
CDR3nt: TGTGCCAGCAGCTTAGCTAGGTGGGGCGAGCAGTACTTC
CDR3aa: CASSLARWGEQYF

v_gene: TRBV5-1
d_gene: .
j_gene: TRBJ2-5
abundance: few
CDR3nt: TGCGCCAGCAGCTTGGACCTTGGGACCCAGTACTTC
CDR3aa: CASSLDLGTQYF

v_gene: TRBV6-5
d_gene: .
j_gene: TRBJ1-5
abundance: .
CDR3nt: TGTGCCAGCAGTTCTCAGTTTAGCAATCAGCCCCAGCATTTT
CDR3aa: CASSSQFSNQPQHF

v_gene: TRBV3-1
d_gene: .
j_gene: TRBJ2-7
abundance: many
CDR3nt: TGTGCCAGCAGCCAGGGGCCAGGGTTAGCAGTGCACTTC
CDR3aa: CASSQGPGLAVHF

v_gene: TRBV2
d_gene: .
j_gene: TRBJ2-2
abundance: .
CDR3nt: TGTGCCAGCTCCCCACAGGAAATTAACACCGGGGAGCTGTTTTTT
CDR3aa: CASSPQEINTGELFF

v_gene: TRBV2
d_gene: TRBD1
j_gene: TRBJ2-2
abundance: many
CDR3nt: TGTGCCAGCAGGACAGGGGAGGTCGGGGAGCTGTTTTTT
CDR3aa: CASRTGEVGELFF

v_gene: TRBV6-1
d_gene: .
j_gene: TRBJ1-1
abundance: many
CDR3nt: TGTGCCAGCTCCCTGGAATCAGGCAACACTGAAGCTTTCTTT
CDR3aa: CASSLESGNTEAFF

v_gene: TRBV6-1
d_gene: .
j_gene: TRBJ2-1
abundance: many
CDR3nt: TGTGCCAGCACCGGCGGGTTTGCCTACAATGAGCAGTTCTTC
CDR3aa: CASTGGFAYNEQFF

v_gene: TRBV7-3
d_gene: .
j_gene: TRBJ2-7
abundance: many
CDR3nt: TGTGCCAGCAGCTTATCGGGGATTAGCGAGCAGTACTTC
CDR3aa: CASSLSGISEQYF

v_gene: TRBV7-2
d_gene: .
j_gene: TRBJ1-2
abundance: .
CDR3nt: TGTGCCAGCAGCTTTTCTCGATCGGATGGCTACACCTTC
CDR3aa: CASSFSRSDGYTF

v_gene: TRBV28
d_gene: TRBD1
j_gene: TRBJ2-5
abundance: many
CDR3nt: TGTGCCAGCAGTTTATCCGGGACAGGGGGACAGACCCAGTACTTC
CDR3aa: CASSLSGTGGQTQYF

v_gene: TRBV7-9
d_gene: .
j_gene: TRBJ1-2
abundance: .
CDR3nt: TGTGCCAGCAGCCGAACAAGTAACTATGGCTACACCTTC
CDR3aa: CASSRTSNYGYTF

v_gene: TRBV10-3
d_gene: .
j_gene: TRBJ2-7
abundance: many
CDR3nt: TGTGCCATCAGTGTAGGGACTGACAGGGATCGCGAGCAGTACTTC
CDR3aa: CAISVGTDRDREQYF

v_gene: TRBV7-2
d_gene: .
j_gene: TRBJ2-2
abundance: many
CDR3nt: TGTGCCGTAGAGAGCACCGGGGAGCTGTTTTTT
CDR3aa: CAVESTGELFF

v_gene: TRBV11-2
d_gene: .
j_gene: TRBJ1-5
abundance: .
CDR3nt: TGTGCCAGCAGCGAACAGGGTACGCAGCCCCAGCATTTT
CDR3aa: CASSEQGTQPQHF

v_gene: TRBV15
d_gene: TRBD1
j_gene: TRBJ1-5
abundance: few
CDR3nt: TGTGCCACCAGCAGAGGAACAGGGGGCGGTCAGCCCCAGCATTTT
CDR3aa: CATSRGTGGGQPQHF

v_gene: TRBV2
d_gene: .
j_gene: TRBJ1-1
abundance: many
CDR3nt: TGTGCCAGCAGTGAAATGGCGAACACTGAAGCTTTCTTT
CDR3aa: CASSEMANTEAFF

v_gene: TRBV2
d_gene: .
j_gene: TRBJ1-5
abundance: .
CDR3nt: TGTGCCAGCAGTACAGGTTACAATCAGCCCCAGCATTTT
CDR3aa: CASSTGYNQPQHF

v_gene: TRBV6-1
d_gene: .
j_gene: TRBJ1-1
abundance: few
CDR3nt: TGTGCCAGCAGCCAGGGACGGATCAACACTGAAGCTTTCTTT
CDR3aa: CASSQGRINTEAFF

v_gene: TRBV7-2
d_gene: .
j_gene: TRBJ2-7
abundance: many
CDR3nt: TGTGCCAGCAGCCGCAGGGGGGCCTACGAGCAGTACTTC
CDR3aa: CASSRRGAYEQYF

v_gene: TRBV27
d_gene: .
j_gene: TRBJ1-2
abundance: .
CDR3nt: TGTGCCAGCAGTTGGGCCGGAGCGGTGGGCTACACCTTC
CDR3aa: CASSWAGAVGYTF

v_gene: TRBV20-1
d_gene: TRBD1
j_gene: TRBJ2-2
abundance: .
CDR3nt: TGCAGTGCTAGGATGGCAGGGGGCTTCGGGGAGCTGTTTTTT
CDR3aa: CSARMAGGFGELFF

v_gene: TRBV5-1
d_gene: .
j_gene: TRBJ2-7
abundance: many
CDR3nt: TGCGCCAGCAGTGAGCGCGGGTACGAGCAGTACTTC
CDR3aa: CASSERGYEQYF

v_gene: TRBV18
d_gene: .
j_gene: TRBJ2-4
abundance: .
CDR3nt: TGTGCCAGCTCACCACGGACTGGCGCACTAGCCAAAAACATTCAGTACTTC
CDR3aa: CASSPRTGALAKNIQYF

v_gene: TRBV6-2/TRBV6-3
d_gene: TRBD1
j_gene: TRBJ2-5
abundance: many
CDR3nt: TGTGCCAGCAGACACGGGACAGGGATGGAGACCCAGTACTTC
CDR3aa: CASRHGTGMETQYF

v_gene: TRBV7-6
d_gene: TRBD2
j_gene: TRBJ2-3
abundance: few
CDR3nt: TGTGCCAGCAGCCGCAGCTTGACTAGCGGGGACACAGATACGCAGTATTTT
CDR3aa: CASSRSLTSGDTDTQYF

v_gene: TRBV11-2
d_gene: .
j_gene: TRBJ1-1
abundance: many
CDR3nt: TGTGCCAGCAGCCCCATCTTCAGGGAAGCTGAAGCTTTCTTT
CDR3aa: CASSPIFREAEAFF

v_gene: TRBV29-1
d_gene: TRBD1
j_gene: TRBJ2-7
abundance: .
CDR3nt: TGCAGCATCCGGGACAGGGGCTTCTACGAGCAGTACTTC
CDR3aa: CSIRDRGFYEQYF

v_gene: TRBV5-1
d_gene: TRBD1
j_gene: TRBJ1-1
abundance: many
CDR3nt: TGCGCCAGCAGCTCCCTTCTAACGACAGGGGGCACTGAAGCTTTCTTT
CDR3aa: CASSSLLTTGGTEAFF

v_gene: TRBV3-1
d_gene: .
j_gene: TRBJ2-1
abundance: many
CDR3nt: TGTGCCAGCAGCCAAGTATCAACCCACAATGAGCAGTTCTTC
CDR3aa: CASSQVSTHNEQFF

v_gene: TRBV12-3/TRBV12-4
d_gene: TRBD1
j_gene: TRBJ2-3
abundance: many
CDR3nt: TGTGCCAGCAGCAGGGACAGGACTACGCAGTATTTT
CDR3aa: CASSRDRTTQYF

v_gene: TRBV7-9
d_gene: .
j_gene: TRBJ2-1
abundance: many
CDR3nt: TGTGCCAGCAGCTTAGTTGCGGGTAGCGGCGATGAGCAGTTCTTC
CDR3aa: CASSLVAGSGDEQFF

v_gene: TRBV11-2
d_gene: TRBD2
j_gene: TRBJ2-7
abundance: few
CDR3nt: TGTGCCAGCAGCTTAACCAGACTAGCGGGAGTCCACGAGCAGTACTTC
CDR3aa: CASSLTRLAGVHEQYF

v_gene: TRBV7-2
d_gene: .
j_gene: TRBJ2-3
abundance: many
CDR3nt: TGTGCCAGCAGCTTAGCAATCTACACAGATACGCAGTATTTT
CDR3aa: CASSLAIYTDTQYF

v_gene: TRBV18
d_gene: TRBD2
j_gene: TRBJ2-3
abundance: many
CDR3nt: TGTGCCAGCTCACCAGCGGGAGTCACAAATACGCAGTATTTT
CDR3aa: CASSPAGVTNTQYF

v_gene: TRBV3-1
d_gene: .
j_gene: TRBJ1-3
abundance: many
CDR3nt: TGTGCCAGCAGCCAAGGTTTTCGCCCCCTCTCTGGAAACACCATATATTTT
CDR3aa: CASSQGFRPLSGNTIYF

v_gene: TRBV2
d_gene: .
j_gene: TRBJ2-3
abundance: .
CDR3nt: TGTGCCAGCAGTGAAAGGGACACGAGCACAGATACGCAGTATTTT
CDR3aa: CASSERDTSTDTQYF

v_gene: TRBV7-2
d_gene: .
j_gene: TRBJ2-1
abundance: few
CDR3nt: TGTGCCAGCAGCGGGGGGCGGGCTACTTACAATGAGCAGTTCTTC
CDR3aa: CASSGGRATYNEQFF

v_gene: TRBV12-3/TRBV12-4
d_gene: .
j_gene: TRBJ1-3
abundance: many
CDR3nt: TGTGCCAGCAGCTGGACCGGAAACACCATATATTTT
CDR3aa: CASSWTGNTIYF